The next 15 T cell receptor beta chains were all read from a single sample in a study of blood T cell repertoires in COVID-19. Sequencing used immunoSEQ multiplex PCR; TCRdb keeps in-frame clones, though not all of them. The data contain under 300,000 clones, approximately 90% of them seen just once; the ten biggest clones take up around 15%. The sequencing input was PBMCs or T cells enriched from blood (not recorded which). These receptor sequences come from a man between 18 and 29 years old who had recovered from COVID-19.

In this sample, this clone turned up a few times. The rearrangement joins TRBV7-3 to TRBJ1-1, with D tentatively TRBD1 (5 bases). CDR1 is SGHTA and CDR2 is FQGTGA in the germline V gene. Deletions cut 2 bases from V and 5 bases from J, with 15 bases between. The CDR3 runs 15 residues. The CDR3 DNA is TGTGCCAGCAGCTTAGAGGCAGGGCTTATGACTGAAGCTTTCTTT. Translated, it gives CASSLEAGLMTEAFF.

The chain recombines TRBV30 with TRBJ1-1; 7 bases line up with TRBD1. J was trimmed by 6 bases and V by 1 base; bases with no gene match: 5. CDR3 length: 13 amino acids. Germline V lookup: CDR1 GTSNPN, CDR2 SVGIG (reference sequence). This CDR3 is CAWSETGAAEAFF. CDR3 coding DNA: TGTGCCTGGAGTGAAACAGGGGCCGCTGAAGCTTTCTTT. The full variable domain, with the rest looked up from reference TRBV30 and TRBJ1-1, is SQTIHQWPATLVQPVGSPLSLECTVEGTSNPNLYWYRQAAGRGLQLLFYSVGIGQISSEVPQNLSASRPQDRQFILSSKKLLLSDSGFYLCAWSETGAAEAFFGQGTRLTVV.

Comment on this clone: Other DNA sequences in this specimen translate into the identical CDR3. The V gene is TRBV7-9, the J gene TRBJ2-1; D is unresolved. This CDR3 region has 15 residues. Germline CDR1 reads SEHNR; CDR2 reads FQNEAQ (reference sequence). The ends were cut back, 2 bases at V and 0 bases at J, with 8 bases in the middle. Here the CDR3 DNA reads TGTGCCAGCAGCTTATCGGAGAGCTCCTACAATGAGCAGTTCTTC. It codes for CASSLSESSYNEQFF.

This chain connects TRBV5-1 to TRBJ2-3; TRBD2 matches at 10 bases. V gave up 2 bases and J gave up 2 bases; unmatched junction bases: 2. This CDR3 comprises 15 residues. Germline CDR1 reads SGHRS; CDR2 reads YFSETQ. CDR3 sequence (DNA): TGCGCCAGCAGCTTAGCGGGGGGGCACACAGATACGCAGTATTTT. Its translation is CASSLAGGHTDTQYF.

The chain recombines TRBV6-6 with TRBJ2-7, with 8 nucleotides matching TRBD1. V shed 5 bases, J shed 5 bases, and the junction held 8 bases outside the gene matches. Germline CDR1 and CDR2: MNHNY and SVGAGI (reference sequence). The CDR3 is 14 amino acids. CDR3 residues: CASSTPDRANEQYF. CDR3 in DNA: TGTGCCAGCAGTACGCCGGACAGGGCAAACGAGCAGTACTTC.

The chain couples TRBV5-1 to TRBJ1-6; tentatively, D is TRBD1 (6 bases). Trimming shortened V by 3 bases and J by 0 bases, and 22 bases separated the two germline ends. The CDR3 loop spans 20 amino acids. Germline V lookup: CDR1 SGHRS, CDR2 YFSETQ. The chain's CDR3 is CASSSRTGHTLSSYNSPLHF. The CDR3 DNA reads as TGCGCCAGCAGCTCACGTACGGGACATACGTTGAGCTCCTATAATTCACCCCTCCACTTT. Supplemented by reference TRBV5-1 and TRBJ1-6, the full variable domain reads KAGVTQTPRYLIKTRGQQVTLSCSPISGHRSVSWYQQTPGQGLQFLFEYFSETQRNKGNFPGRFSGRQFSNSRSEMNVSTLELGDSALYLCASSSRTGHTLSSYNSPLHFGNGTRLTVT.

DNA of the CDR3: TGTGCCATCAGGTCGACAGGGTCCAGCACTGAAGCTTTCTTT. Translating gives CAIRSTGSSTEAFF. The V call is TRBV10-3, the J call TRBJ1-1; 7 bases align to TRBD1. The CDR3 spans 14 residues. The germline V gene encodes CDR1 ENHRY and CDR2 SYGVKD. Losses at the gene ends were 6 bases for V and 4 bases for J; bases not matched to a gene: 8.

This clone was recorded once. The chain links TRBV19 to TRBJ2-7, with D perhaps matching TRBD1 (5 bases). The CDR3 is 11 amino acids. The germline V and J ends were trimmed by 9 bases and 5 bases, with 11 bases remaining between them. The germline gives CDR1 LNHDA, CDR2 SQIVND (reference sequence). The CDR3, as DNA: TGTGCCAGACAGGACCCTCACGAGCAGTACTTC. Its protein product is CARQDPHEQYF.

The J gene is TRBJ1-1, the V gene TRBV28; D uncertain. V was trimmed by 1 base and J by 5 bases, leaving 8 bases between them. This CDR3 is built from 13 residues. The V gene's germline CDR1 is MDHEN and CDR2 SYDVKM. In nucleotides, the CDR3 is TGTGCCAGCAGTTTATTGTCTAGGACTGAAGCTTTCTTT. Its protein product is CASSLLSRTEAFF. The full variable domain, in which reference TRBV28 and TRBJ1-1 provide the parts outside the CDR3, is DVKVTQSSRYLVKRTGEKVFLECVQDMDHENMFWYRQDPGLGLRLIYFSYDVKMKEKGDIPEGYSVSREKKERFSLILESASTNQTSMYLCASSLLSRTEAFFGQGTRLTVV.

V usage is TRBV28 and J usage is TRBJ1-2; D gene uncertain. The CDR3 runs to 13 residues. Germline-derived CDR1 and CDR2 are MDHEN and SYDVKM. The ends were cut back, 5 bases at V and 7 bases at J, with 14 bases in the middle. CDR3 nucleotides: TGTGCCAGCAGTCCCCCCCGGAGTTTTGGCTACACCTTC. It specifies CASSPPRSFGYTF.

The chain is built from TRBV3-1 (or the pseudogene TRBV3-2) and TRBJ1-4, with 10 nucleotides matching TRBD1. The CDR3 sequence is 15 residues long. Per the germline V gene, CDR1 is LGHDT and CDR2 is YNNKEL (reference sequence). V was pared by 3 bases and J by 5 bases, with 3 bases of the junction left unmatched. The CDR3 here is CASSHRTGGNEKLFF. Here the CDR3 DNA reads TGTGCCAGCAGCCATAGGACAGGGGGAAATGAAAAACTGTTTTTT.

This rearrangement joins TRBV7-2 to TRBJ1-5, with D perhaps matching TRBD1 (6 bases). In germline, CDR1 is SGHTA, CDR2 FQGNSA. The V gene lost 2 bases and the J gene lost 7 bases, with 12 bases spanning the gap. CDR3 length equals 14 residues. The CDR3 region has the DNA TGTGCCAGCAGCTTATACAGGGCCGAGCAGCCCCAGCATTTT. Its translation: CASSLYRAEQPQHF. Using reference TRBV7-2 and TRBJ1-5 for the parts outside the CDR3, the full variable domain is GAGVSQSPSNKVTEKGKDVELRCDPISGHTALYWYRQSLGQGLEFLIYFQGNSAPDKSGLPSDRFSAERTGGSVSTLTIQRTQQEDSAVYLCASSLYRAEQPQHFGDGTRLSIL.

J is TRBJ1-1 and V is TRBV19, with 8 bases that match TRBD1. With 3 bases clipped from V and 5 bases from J, the junction kept 11 bases outside the gene matches. CDR1 and CDR2 from the germline V gene are LNHDA and SQIVND (reference sequence). The CDR3 is 16 residues long. Written as DNA, the CDR3 is TGTGCCAGTAGTATCTGGGAGACAGGGGAGGGTACTGAAGCTTTCTTT. It specifies CASSIWETGEGTEAFF.

The rearrangement links TRBV7-2 to TRBJ2-1; D is unclear. Germline CDR1 and CDR2: SGHTA and FQGNSA. The CDR3 runs 14 residues. Trimming pared 1 base from V and 5 bases from J, leaving 9 bases between. This chain's CDR3 is CASSLGLSHNEQFF. CDR3 in DNA: TGTGCCAGCAGCTTAGGGCTCTCTCACAATGAGCAGTTCTTC.

V usage is TRBV5-1 and J usage is TRBJ1-2, with 8 positions matching TRBD1. V gave up 4 bases and J gave up 4 bases; unmatched junction bases: 9. Germline V gene data show CDR1 as SGHRS and CDR2 as YFSETQ. The CDR3 consists of 15 residues. The CDR3, as DNA: TGCGCCAGCAGCGCGGGGACAGGAGGTAGCTATGGCTACACCTTC. Its translation is CASSAGTGGSYGYTF.